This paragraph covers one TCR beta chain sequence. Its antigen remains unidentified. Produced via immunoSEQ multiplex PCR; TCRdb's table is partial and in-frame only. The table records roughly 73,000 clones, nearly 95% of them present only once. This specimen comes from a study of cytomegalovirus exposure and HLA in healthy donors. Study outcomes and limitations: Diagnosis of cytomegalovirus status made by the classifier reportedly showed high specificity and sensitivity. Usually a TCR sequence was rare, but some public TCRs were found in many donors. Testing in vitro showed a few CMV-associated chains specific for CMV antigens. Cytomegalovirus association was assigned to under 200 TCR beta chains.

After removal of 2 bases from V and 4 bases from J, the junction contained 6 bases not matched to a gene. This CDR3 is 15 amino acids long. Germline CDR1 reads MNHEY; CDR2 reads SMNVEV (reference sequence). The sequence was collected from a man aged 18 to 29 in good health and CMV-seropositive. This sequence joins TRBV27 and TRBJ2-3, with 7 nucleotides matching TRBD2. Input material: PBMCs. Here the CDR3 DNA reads TGTGCCAGCAGTTTAGGCGGGAGTAACGCAGATACGCAGTATTTT. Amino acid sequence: CASSLGGSNADTQYF.